These 12 T cell receptor beta chains originate from one sample sequenced in a study of T cells after yellow fever vaccination. Via MiXCR, TCRdb re-called the 5' RACE reads, giving one row per CDR3 protein. The sample contains approximately 74,000 distinct CDR3 sequences, more than 5.5% of which appear only once. The sample in question was CD8+ T cells sorted from PBMCs, obtained less than 6 days after the first yellow fever vaccination. Receptors were obtained from a man younger than 35 who received the YFV17D yellow fever vaccine.

In this sample, this clonotype turned up a few times. The chain couples TRBV4-1 to TRBJ2-1; D not certain. CDR3 length: 15 amino acids. V shed 1 base and J shed 4 bases, with 11 bases lying between them. CDR1 MGHRA and CDR2 YSYEKL come from the germline V gene. CDR3 residues: CASSQAQAAYNEQFF. For the CDR3, the DNA is TGCGCCAGCAGCCAAGCCCAGGCAGCTTACAATGAGCAGTTCTTC.

The V and J genes are TRBV9 and TRBJ2-3; unclear D gene. V lost 4 bases and J lost 4, with 10 bases in between. This CDR3 spans 13 amino acids. The germline gives CDR1 SGDLS, CDR2 YYNGEE. The CDR3 loop is CASSSLAADTQYF. CDR3 sequence (DNA): TGTGCCAGCAGCTCATTGGCGGCAGATACGCAGTATTTT.

This clonotype was seen only a few times. The V and J genes are TRBV4-3 and TRBJ2-6; D unclear. Looked up from germline, CDR1 is LGHNA and CDR2 is YSLEER. Trimming removed 2 bases at V and 3 bases at J, with 17 bases between. The CDR3 has 18 residues. In DNA, the CDR3 is TGCGCCAGCAGCCAACTAGACCCACCGGCCAATGGGGCCAACGTCCTGACTTTC. It encodes CASSQLDPPANGANVLTF.

This rearrangement joins TRBV4-2 to TRBJ2-1, with a possible D match to TRBD2 (6 bases). CDR1 and CDR2 from the germline V gene are LGHNA and YNFKEQ. With 3 bases removed from V and 9 bases from J, the gap between germline ends came to 15 bases. This CDR3 is built from 14 residues. The CDR3 loop is CASSQGGEAGEQFF. The CDR3 DNA sequence: TGTGCCAGCAGCCAGGGCGGGGAGGCGGGTGAGCAGTTCTTC.

The sample holds many counts of this clonotype. V is TRBV20-1 and J is TRBJ1-5; D may be TRBD1 (5 bases). There are 13 residues in the CDR3. Trimming removed 3 bases from V and 11 bases from J, with 17 bases in between. The germline CDR1 and CDR2 sequences are DFQATT and SNEGSKA (reference sequence). The CDR3 here is CSARAGQGRAQHF. As DNA, the CDR3 is TGCAGTGCTAGGGCTGGCCAGGGACGAGCCCAGCATTTT.

A few counts support this clonotype. This chain links TRBV4-3 with TRBJ1-1; D remains ambiguous. Germline V gene lookup returns CDR1 LGHNA and CDR2 YSLEER. V lost 0 bases and J lost 4, with 9 bases in between. The CDR3 sequence is 14 residues long. The CDR3 here is CASSQDLDPTEAFF. In DNA form, the CDR3 reads TGCGCCAGCAGCCAAGATTTAGACCCCACTGAAGCTTTCTTT.

This clonotype was seen only a few times. The chain uses TRBV7-3 and TRBJ2-1; D might be TRBD1 (6 bases). Per germline, CDR1 SGHTA and CDR2 FQGTGA. V shed 4 bases and J shed 5 bases, with 18 bases lying between them. This CDR3 spans 16 amino acids. This CDR3 reads CASSSHHGGANNEQFF. CDR3 sequence (DNA): TGTGCCAGCAGCTCCCACCATGGGGGCGCCAACAATGAGCAGTTCTTC.

The sample holds a few counts of this clonotype. The chain links TRBV6-2 or TRBV6-3 to TRBJ2-1; TRBD1 matches at 8 bases. Germline V gene data show CDR1 as MNHEY and CDR2 as SVGEGT. V trimming: 5 bases; J trimming: 4 bases; junction bases outside the gene matches: 13. The CDR3 has 17 residues. The CDR3 DNA sequence: TGTGCCAGCAGTATGCCCACCCGGACAGGGATATACAATGAGCAGTTCTTC. Encoded protein: CASSMPTRTGIYNEQFF.

In this sample, this clonotype turned up a few times. The J gene is TRBJ1-2, the V gene TRBV7-9; a possible D gene is TRBD1 (5 bases). Germline-derived CDR1 and CDR2 are SEHNR and FQNEAQ (reference sequence). The V gene lost 5 bases and the J gene lost 0 bases, with 7 bases spanning the gap. The CDR3 runs 13 residues. The CDR3 DNA reads as TGTGCCAGCAGCCTGGGACCTAACTATGGCTACACCTTC. Its protein is CASSLGPNYGYTF.

This chain links TRBV12-3 or TRBV12-4 with TRBJ2-7; D is perhaps TRBD1 (6 bases). CDR3 length equals 14 residues. The V end lost 5 bases, the J end lost 1 base, and 12 bases lay between the germline ends. The CDR3 DNA reads as TGTGCCAGCAGTCACAATGGACAGTCCTACGAGCAGTACTTC. Its translation: CASSHNGQSYEQYF.

This chain links TRBV28 with TRBJ2-3; a possible D gene is TRBD2 (5 bases). V lost 6 bases and J lost 0, with 13 bases in between. CDR1 MDHEN and CDR2 SYDVKM come from the germline V gene. The CDR3 length is 15 residues. CDR3 DNA sequence: TGTGCCAGCAGCTATGAGAGGGCTAGCACAGATACGCAGTATTTT. It specifies CASSYERASTDTQYF.

This clonotype was seen many times. This chain uses TRBV27 with TRBJ1-1; 9 nucleotides agree with TRBD1. The CDR3 consists of 16 residues. The V segment lost 5 bases and the J segment 5 bases; nucleotides outside the gene matches: 12. CDR1 MNHEY and CDR2 SMNVEV come from the germline V gene (reference sequence). The CDR3: CASSPSIYRGLTEAFF. The CDR3 nucleotides are TGTGCCAGCAGTCCATCAATCTACAGGGGGCTGACTGAAGCTTTCTTT.